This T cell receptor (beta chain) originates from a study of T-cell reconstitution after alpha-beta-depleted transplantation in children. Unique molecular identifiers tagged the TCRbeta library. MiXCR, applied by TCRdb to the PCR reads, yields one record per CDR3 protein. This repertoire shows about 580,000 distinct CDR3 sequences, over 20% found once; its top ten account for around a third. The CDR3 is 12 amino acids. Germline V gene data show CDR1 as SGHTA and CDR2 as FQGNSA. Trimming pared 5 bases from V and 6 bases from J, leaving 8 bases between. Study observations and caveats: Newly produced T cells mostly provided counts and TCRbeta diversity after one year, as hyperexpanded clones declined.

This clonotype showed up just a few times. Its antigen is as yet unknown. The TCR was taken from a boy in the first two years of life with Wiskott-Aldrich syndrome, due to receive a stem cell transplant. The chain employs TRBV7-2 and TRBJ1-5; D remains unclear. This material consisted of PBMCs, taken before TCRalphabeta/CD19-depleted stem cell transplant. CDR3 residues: CASSLLPQPQHF. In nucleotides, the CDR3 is TGTGCCAGCAGCCTTTTGCCTCAGCCCCAGCATTTT.